This is a list of T cell receptor beta chains from one sample in a study of blood T cell repertoires in COVID-19. Sequenced by immunoSEQ multiplex PCR; TCRdb stores in-frame clones only, minus some. The data show roughly 70,000 clones, around 90% seen once. The sample consisted of peripheral blood. The receptors were gathered from a human donor in a cohort sampled during active COVID-19. Each CDR3 is given with its conserved first and last residue. Each record gives: D gene, J gene, V gene, clone size, CDR3 protein, CDR3 DNA. D genes are given only for firm matches. The size of a clone is reported for some rows only, either as once, few or many, or as a class for expanded clones.

>.|TRBJ1-2|TRBV4-3|.
CASSQVGQGYGYTF
TGCGCCAGCAGCCAAGTTGGTCAGGGGTATGGCTACACCTTC
>TRBD1|TRBJ2-7|TRBV10-3|.
CAVTGGYEQYF
TGTGCCGTCACAGGGGGGTACGAGCAGTACTTC
>.|TRBJ1-4|TRBV7-9|few
CASSSYRAPNEKLFF
TGTGCCAGCAGCTCCTACAGGGCCCCGAATGAAAAACTGTTTTTT
>TRBD1|TRBJ1-1|TRBV19|.
CASRHQGVTMNTEAFF
TGTGCCAGTAGGCATCAGGGGGTGACTATGAACACTGAAGCTTTCTTT
>.|TRBJ2-1|TRBV21-1|once
CASSKATENYNEQFF
TGTGCCAGCAGCAAAGCGACAGAGAATTACAATGAGCAGTTCTTC
>TRBD1|TRBJ2-1|TRBV24-1|once
CATAKTGVHEQFF
TGTGCCACCGCAAAGACAGGGGTGCATGAGCAGTTCTTC
>TRBD1|TRBJ2-5|TRBV7-9|.
CASTRDRGLETQYF
TGTGCCAGCACCCGGGACAGGGGCCTGGAGACCCAGTACTTC
>TRBD1|TRBJ2-7|TRBV5-1|.
CASSSKPGQGSYEQYF
TGCGCCAGCAGCTCAAAACCGGGACAGGGATCCTACGAGCAGTACTTC
>.|TRBJ2-1|TRBV7-8|few
CASSTLGGDEQFF
TGTGCCAGCAGCACTCTTGGAGGCGATGAGCAGTTCTTC
>TRBD1|TRBJ2-5|TRBV5-6|.
CASSLTGVETQYF
TGTGCCAGCAGCCTGACAGGGGTGGAGACCCAGTACTTC
>.|TRBJ1-1|TRBV4-3|.
CASSQERQFEAFF
TGCGCCAGCAGCCAAGAGAGACAGTTTGAAGCTTTCTTT
>.|TRBJ1-1|TRBV20-1|.
CSASPSLNTEAFF
TGCAGTGCCAGTCCCAGTCTTAACACTGAAGCTTTCTTT
>TRBD2|TRBJ2-3|TRBV7-7|.
CASSSGTRTTDTQYF
TGTGCTAGCAGCTCTGGGACTAGGACAACAGATACGCAGTATTTT
>.|TRBJ1-4|TRBV28|.
CASSLREKLFF
TGTGCCAGCAGTTTGAGAGAAAAACTGTTTTTT
>.|TRBJ1-3|TRBV7-6|once
CASSLAAAGSGNTIYF
TGTGCCAGCAGCTTAGCGGCAGCAGGCTCTGGAAACACCATATATTTT
>TRBD2|TRBJ2-5|TRBV5-1|.
CASSWTSGLFETQYF
TGCGCCAGCTCCTGGACTAGCGGACTTTTTGAGACCCAGTACTTC
>.|TRBJ2-5|TRBV29-1|.
CSVVFLDSNQETQYF
TGCAGCGTTGTTTTCCTAGACTCAAATCAAGAGACCCAGTACTTC
>.|TRBJ1-1|TRBV5-1|.
CASSISTGTQNEAFF
TGCGCCAGCAGCATATCAACCGGGACACAGAATGAAGCTTTCTTT
>.|TRBJ1-6|TRBV18|.
CASSPALPGRVDSPLHF
TGTGCCAGCTCACCTGCTCTCCCAGGGAGGGTAGATTCACCCCTCCACTTT
>TRBD1|TRBJ2-2|TRBV7-9|.
CASSRGQGIDGELFF
TGTGCCAGCAGCCGAGGACAGGGCATCGACGGGGAGCTGTTTTTT
>.|TRBJ1-5|TRBV19|.
CASSLYPAGFSNQPQHF
TGTGCCAGTAGCCTCTACCCGGCGGGGTTTAGCAATCAGCCCCAGCATTTT
>.|TRBJ1-5|TRBV21-1|.
CASSPCDRRTGSNQPQHF
TGTGCCAGCAGCCCTTGCGACAGGAGAACTGGGAGCAATCAGCCCCAGCATTTT
>.|TRBJ1-5|TRBV15|once
CATSSPGGNQPQHF
TGTGCCACCAGCAGCCCCGGGGGCAATCAGCCCCAGCATTTT
>.|TRBJ2-2|TRBV28|.
CASSIFLGRGTGELFF
TGTGCCAGCAGTATTTTCCTAGGGAGGGGGACCGGGGAGCTGTTTTTT
>TRBD2|TRBJ2-3|TRBV5-4|.
CASSWPGTSGGTSTDTQYF
TGTGCCAGCAGCTGGCCCGGGACTAGCGGGGGCACTAGCACAGATACGCAGTATTTT
>.|TRBJ2-7|TRBV2|.
CASSFGTPISYEQYF
TGTGCCAGCAGCTTTGGGACTCCGATCTCCTACGAGCAGTACTTC
>TRBD2|TRBJ2-1|TRBV19|.
CASSPDSGGTYNEQFF
TGTGCCAGTAGTCCCGATAGCGGGGGGACTTACAATGAGCAGTTCTTC
>TRBD1|TRBJ1-2|TRBV3-1/TRBV3-2|.
CASSQVPTGGRWGYTF
TGTGCCAGCAGCCAAGTCCCCACAGGGGGCCGGTGGGGCTACACCTTC
>TRBD2|TRBJ2-1|TRBV20-1|.
CSASFPRAGLYNEQFF
TGCAGTGCTAGTTTCCCCCGAGCGGGGCTCTACAATGAGCAGTTCTTC
>TRBD1|TRBJ1-4|TRBV9|once
CASSVGTGGGEKLFF
TGTGCCAGCAGCGTTGGGACAGGGGGCGGTGAAAAACTGTTTTTT
>TRBD2|TRBJ2-5|TRBV19|.
CASSIDRLAGGRETQYF
TGTGCCAGTAGTATAGATCGGCTAGCGGGGGGGCGAGAGACCCAGTACTTC
>.|TRBJ2-7|TRBV11-2|.
CASSLEYYEQYF
TGTGCCAGCAGCTTAGAATACTACGAGCAGTACTTC
>.|TRBJ2-5|TRBV5-5|.
CASSFRETQYF
TGTGCCAGCAGCTTTCGAGAGACCCAGTACTTC
>TRBD1|TRBJ2-7|TRBV5-1|.
CASTRGPDTYEQYF
TGCGCCAGCACAAGGGGGCCCGATACCTACGAGCAGTACTTC
>.|TRBJ1-1|TRBV3-1/TRBV3-2|.
CASSQGAGWGSEAFF
TGTGCCAGCAGCCAAGGGGCAGGGTGGGGCTCTGAAGCTTTCTTT
>.|TRBJ1-1|TRBV6-1|.
CASSEDPLRTEAFF
TGTGCCAGCAGTGAAGACCCCTTGAGGACTGAAGCTTTCTTT
>.|TRBJ1-1|TRBV6-6|.
CASTNLNMNTEAFF
TGTGCCAGCACCAATTTGAACATGAACACTGAAGCTTTCTTT
>TRBD1|TRBJ2-7|TRBV5-8|.
CASSRPDRAYEQYF
TGTGCCAGCAGCCGCCCCGACAGGGCCTACGAGCAGTACTTC
>TRBD1|TRBJ2-1|TRBV19|.
CATTGETNNEQFF
TGTGCCACCACAGGGGAGACCAACAATGAGCAGTTCTTC
>TRBD1|TRBJ1-1|TRBV11-2|.
CASSKMGQSNTEAFF
TGTGCCAGCAGCAAAATGGGACAGTCGAACACTGAAGCTTTCTTT
>TRBD1|TRBJ1-3|TRBV19|.
CATQGGGSGNTIYF
TGTGCCACCCAAGGGGGCGGCTCTGGAAACACCATATATTTT